This record concerns one TCR beta chain sequence. The antigen is not known. Other nucleotide sequences in the sample specify the same CDR3. None of the donors, who were healthy HIV-negative adults, had recently had acute infections or vaccinations. Negatively enriched CD4+ T cells were divided by CD45RA into naive and memory. Trimming removed 5 bases at V and 2 bases at J, with 4 bases between. The CDR3 runs 11 residues. Looked up from germline, CDR1 is SEHNR and CDR2 is FQNEAQ (reference sequence). TCRdb's copy holds only in-frame clones and misses some; the assay was immunoSEQ multiplex PCR. The table includes roughly 1,500,000 clones, approximately 98.5% detected once. The sample belongs to a study of shared clonotypes between healthy human individuals. Across the study: Per-donor plates numbered three CD4 naive, three CD4 memory, two CD8 naive and one CD8 memory. Overall study results and limits: Sequencing depth was a factor that was expected to affect clonotype sharing among donors.

This TCR was sampled from a man under 40 in good health. The chain joins TRBV7-9 to TRBJ2-7; D gene uncertain. The sample comprised naive CD4+ T cells sorted from blood. Indicated subset: CD45RA+ positively selected. CDR3 DNA: TGTGCCAGCAGCGGCACCTACGAGCAGTACTTC. Encoded protein: CASSGTYEQYF.